These 6 T cell receptor beta chains share one sample of origin, sequenced in a study of blood T cell repertoires in COVID-19. Profiling relied on immunoSEQ multiplex PCR, and the TCRdb table lists in-frame clones only, not all of them. The profile shows 250,000 to 350,000 clones, 90% of them singletons. The specimen was PBMCs or T cells enriched from blood (not recorded which). These TCRs come from a woman between 18 and 29 years old with acute COVID-19.

This clone was seen just once. The chain carries TRBV7-2 and TRBJ2-3; maybe TRBD1 (9 bases). The length of the CDR3 is 15 residues. V lost 6 bases, J lost 5 bases, and 18 bases lay in between. The germline V gene has CDR1 SGHTA and CDR2 FQGNSA. The CDR3 protein is CASSARGGQGDTQYF. CDR3 DNA sequence: TGTGCCAGCAGTGCCCGGGGGGGACAGGGAGATACGCAGTATTTT.

V usage is TRBV7-9 and J usage is TRBJ2-7; 9 positions match TRBD1. V was clipped by 6 bases and J by 0 bases; unmatched bases: 6. CDR1 is SEHNR, CDR2 FQNEAQ, per germline (reference sequence). This CDR3 region has 15 residues. The CDR3 DNA reads TGTGCCAGCAGTCTTCGACAGGGGGGCTCCTACGAGCAGTACTTC. Protein product: CASSLRQGGSYEQYF.

The genes are TRBV27 and TRBJ2-7, with TRBD2 matching 7 bases. The CDR3 is 15 amino acids. After removal of 5 bases from V and 2 bases from J, the junction contained 9 bases not matched to a gene. Germline V lookup: CDR1 MNHEY, CDR2 SMNVEV (reference sequence). CDR3 DNA: TGTGCCAGCAGTCTCGGACTAGAAGCGACCTACGAGCAGTACTTC. Protein product: CASSLGLEATYEQYF.

The chain couples TRBV9 to TRBJ2-7; D is unresolved. V was clipped by 0 bases and J by 2 bases, with 9 bases between them. The CDR3 is 14 amino acids. Germline lookup yields CDR1 SGDLS and CDR2 YYNGEE. The CDR3 here is CASSVGGSPYEQYF. The DNA for the CDR3 is TGTGCCAGCAGCGTAGGAGGATCCCCCTACGAGCAGTACTTC.

The V call is TRBV5-6, the J call TRBJ2-7; 7 nucleotides align to TRBD1. The V gene's germline CDR1 is SGHDT and CDR2 YYEEEE. V shed 5 bases, J shed 0 bases, and the junction held 2 bases outside the gene matches. The CDR3 is 13 amino acids. Here the CDR3 DNA reads TGTGCCAGCAGGACAGGGTACTCCTACGAGCAGTACTTC. Translation: CASRTGYSYEQYF.

A single count supports this clone. The chain employs TRBV30 and TRBJ2-3; perhaps TRBD2 as D (6 bases). Trimming removed 3 bases from V and 9 bases from J, with 19 bases in between. Germline V gene lookup returns CDR1 GTSNPN and CDR2 SVGIG (reference sequence). The CDR3 length is 14 residues. This chain's CDR3 is CAWRELAKIDTQYF. CDR3 DNA: TGTGCCTGGAGGGAACTAGCCAAAATTGACACGCAGTATTTT.